This record looks at one T cell receptor beta chain sequence and its context. The data were obtained in a study of T cells in Graves' hyperthyroidism and ophthalmopathy. Germline values: CDR1 DFQATT, CDR2 SNEGSKA (reference sequence). The V end lost 2 bases, the J end lost 0 bases, and 11 bases lay between the germline ends. The CDR3 contains 15 residues. TCR beta CDR3 region amplification was performed from RNA transcripts. Carried out on the TCR CDR3, a first-round RT-PCR used the HTBI primer set. TCRdb redid the calling of the multiplex PCR reads with MiXCR, one entry per CDR3 protein. The sample yields around 190,000 distinct CDR3 sequences, about a sixth seen once.

The sequence was collected from a woman in her forties or fifties with Graves' hyperthyroidism. The rearrangement links TRBV20-1 to TRBJ2-1; D not certain. Sequenced sample: blood. For the CDR3, the DNA is TGCAGTGCTAGACCCCCATCTCCCTCCTACAATGAGCAGTTCTTC. Translation: CSARPPSPSYNEQFF.